What follows are 5 T cell receptor beta chains derived from one specimen sequenced in a study of blood T cell repertoires in COVID-19. Profiled with immunoSEQ multiplex PCR; TCRdb holds only in-frame clones, not every one. The sample shows about 150,000 clones, roughly 90% of them seen only once. Sequenced input: peripheral blood. These receptors were taken from a man aged 55 to 70 with acute or convalescent COVID-19.

The chain employs TRBV6-6 and TRBJ1-1; no clear D gene. Trimming took off 2 bases at V and 4 bases at J, with 14 bases between the two ends. This CDR3 has 15 residues. The germline V gene has CDR1 MNHNY and CDR2 SVGAGI (reference sequence). CDR3 in amino acids: CASSYPSERGTEAFF. CDR3 DNA: TGTGCCAGCAGTTACCCGTCGGAACGGGGCACTGAAGCTTTCTTT.

There are a few counts of this clone. The rearrangement uses TRBV4-2 and TRBJ2-3; TRBD2 matches at 13 bases. The V segment lost 4 bases and the J segment 1 base; nucleotides outside the gene matches: 11. This CDR3 is 19 amino acids long. Germline CDR1 reads LGHNA; CDR2 reads YNFKEQ. This chain's CDR3 is CASSPSGTSGDGGTDTQYF. In nucleotides, the CDR3 is TGTGCCAGCAGCCCCTCCGGGACTAGCGGGGATGGCGGCACAGATACGCAGTATTTT.

This clone has a single count. The chain recombines TRBV7-9 with TRBJ2-7; D is uncertain. The germline V and J ends were trimmed by 5 bases and 4 bases, with 12 bases remaining between them. CDR3 length: 13 residues. From germline, CDR1 is SEHNR and CDR2 FQNEAQ (reference sequence). In DNA form, the CDR3 reads TGTGCCAGCAGCGTAACCCCCGGGTACGAGCAGTACTTC. Translation: CASSVTPGYEQYF.

The CDR3 loop reads CASSLAIAAQETQYF. CDR3 nucleotide sequence: TGTGCCAGCAGCTTAGCGATCGCGGCCCAAGAGACCCAGTACTTC. The V call is TRBV7-7, the J call TRBJ2-5; D gene ambiguous. V was trimmed by 0 bases and J by 1 base, leaving 9 bases between them. Germline assignment: CDR1 SSHAT and CDR2 FNYEAQ (reference sequence). This CDR3 has 15 amino acids.

The chain recombines TRBV2 with TRBJ2-1, with 8 positions matching TRBD1. CDR3 length equals 14 residues. Germline trimming cut 6 bases from V and 7 bases from J; bases unmatched to any gene: 8. The germline V gene has CDR1 SNHLY and CDR2 FYNNEI. The CDR3 loop reads CASRWQGAINEQFF. DNA of the CDR3: TGTGCCAGCAGATGGCAGGGGGCGATAAATGAGCAGTTCTTC.